Below are 13 T cell receptor beta chains sequenced from a single sample in a study of shared T cell receptors in the human thymus. The repertoire was sequenced with immunoSEQ multiplex PCR; TCRdb's copy has only in-frame clones and lacks some. The sample has over 350,000 clones, over 90% seen once. The sequenced sample consisted of thymocytes. Every receptor here comes from a human donor.

This clone was counted once. The chain uses TRBV19 and TRBJ2-6, with 8 bases matching TRBD1. CDR3 length: 17 residues. V lost 5 bases to trimming and J lost 0 bases; unmatched junction nucleotides: 6. Germline V gives CDR1 LNHDA, CDR2 SQIVND (reference sequence). The CDR3 loop reads CASSLGQAFSGANVLTF. The CDR3 DNA is TGTGCCAGTAGTTTGGGACAGGCGTTCTCTGGGGCCAACGTCCTGACTTTC.

This clone was recorded once. The chain uses TRBV7-6 and TRBJ2-1; 12 bases match TRBD1. Germline lookup yields CDR1 SGHVS and CDR2 FNYEAQ. The CDR3 consists of 16 residues. V was clipped by 5 bases and J by 14 bases; unmatched bases: 16. In DNA form, the CDR3 reads TGTGCCAGCAGCCCAGCCCCGGGACAGGGGGCCGTTGTGAAGTTCTTC. Amino acid sequence: CASSPAPGQGAVVKFF.

This clone was seen a handful of times. The chain has TRBV27 and TRBJ1-5, with 8 positions matching TRBD1. The CDR3 totals 14 residues. CDR1 is MNHEY, CDR2 SMNVEV, per germline (reference sequence). V lost 2 bases and J lost 9; bases outside the gene matches: 6. The chain's CDR3 is CASSLTDREWPQHF. The CDR3, as DNA: TGTGCCAGCAGTTTAACGGACAGGGAGTGGCCCCAGCATTTT.

V and J are TRBV5-8 and TRBJ2-4; maybe TRBD1 (6 bases). V was cut by 4 bases and J by 9 bases, with 20 bases left in between. The CDR3 length is 15 residues. The germline gives CDR1 SGHTS, CDR2 YDEGEE. The CDR3 nucleotides are TGTGCCAGCAGCCCCTTACAGGGCGCCGGGATCATTCAGTACTTC. Translating gives CASSPLQGAGIIQYF.

V and J are TRBV4-1 and TRBJ1-1; possible D gene TRBD1, 6 bases. The CDR3 is 16 residues long. In germline, CDR1 is MGHRA, CDR2 YSYEKL. Trimming shortened V by 1 base and J by 0 bases, and 12 bases separated the two germline ends. The CDR3 region has the DNA TGCGCCAGCAGCCAAGTAAGGGGGACTGTGAACACTGAAGCTTTCTTT. Translation: CASSQVRGTVNTEAFF.

The chain couples TRBV19 to TRBJ1-1; no reliable D call. Trimming shortened V by 1 base and J by 0 bases, and 6 bases separated the two germline ends. Germline assignment: CDR1 LNHDA and CDR2 SQIVND (reference sequence). The CDR3 consists of 14 residues. DNA for the CDR3: TGTGCCAGTAGTATAGCAGGTTTGAACACTGAAGCTTTCTTT. Protein: CASSIAGLNTEAFF.

The chain recombines TRBV10-3 with TRBJ2-5; 12 nucleotides line up with TRBD2. V dropped 0 bases and J dropped 5; count of bases not matched to a gene: 13. Germline V gene data show CDR1 as ENHRY and CDR2 as SYGVKD. The CDR3 totals 19 residues. This chain's CDR3 is CAISESTVTSGRNGETQYF. The CDR3 DNA sequence: TGTGCCATCAGTGAGTCGACGGTTACTAGCGGGAGGAATGGGGAGACCCAGTACTTC.

The V call is TRBV28, the J call TRBJ1-5; no definite D call. The V gene lost 3 bases and the J gene lost 2 bases, with 14 bases spanning the gap. Germline V CDR1 and CDR2: MDHEN, SYDVKM. The CDR3 spans 16 residues. The chain's CDR3 is CASSFWCTVCNQPQHF. CDR3 DNA: TGTGCCAGCAGTTTCTGGTGCACAGTGTGCAATCAGCCCCAGCATTTT.

The V call is TRBV11-2, the J call TRBJ2-5; D gene unclear. The CDR3 consists of 11 residues. Trimming stripped 3 bases from V and 5 bases from J, with 4 bases between. Germline CDR1 reads SGHAT; CDR2 reads FQNNGV. The CDR3 sequence: CASSFYETQYF. CDR3 nucleotides: TGTGCCAGCAGCTTCTATGAGACCCAGTACTTC. Combining the CDR3 with reference TRBV11-2 and TRBJ2-5 gives the whole variable domain EAGVAQSPRYKIIEKRQSVAFWCNPISGHATLYWYQQILGQGPKLLIQFQNNGVVDDSQLPKDRFSAERLKGVDSTLKIQPAKLEDSAVYLCASSFYETQYFGPGTRLLVL.

The chain joins TRBV18 to TRBJ1-5, with D tentatively TRBD1 (6 bases). Per the germline V gene, CDR1 is KGHSH and CDR2 is LQKENI. V was shortened by 1 base and J by 0 bases, with 10 bases between the two germline ends. CDR3 length equals 16 residues. The DNA for the CDR3 is TGTGCCAGCTCACCACAGGGGGGGATTAGCAATCAGCCCCAGCATTTT. It specifies CASSPQGGISNQPQHF.

This chain connects TRBV4-2 to TRBJ1-1; maybe TRBD1 (6 bases). This CDR3 has 18 amino acids. The V gene lost 0 bases and the J gene lost 0 bases, with 17 bases spanning the gap. Per germline, CDR1 LGHNA and CDR2 YNFKEQ. The CDR3 bases are TGTGCCAGCAGCCAAGATCCGCGGGGGGCAGGGATGAACACTGAAGCTTTCTTT. As protein: CASSQDPRGAGMNTEAFF.

The V call is TRBV27, the J call TRBJ2-3; 7 positions match TRBD2. This CDR3 comprises 14 residues. The germline CDR1 and CDR2 sequences are MNHEY and SMNVEV (reference sequence). V was pared by 2 bases and J by 7 bases, with 6 bases of the junction left unmatched. The CDR3 region is CASSLRREPNTQYF. As DNA, the CDR3 is TGTGCCAGCAGTTTAAGGCGGGAGCCCAATACGCAGTATTTT.

The chain employs TRBV5-4 and TRBJ2-3; either TRBD1 or TRBD2 may supply D (5 bases each). The germline V gene encodes CDR1 SGHNT and CDR2 YYREEE (reference sequence). V was cut by 1 base and J by 2 bases, with 11 bases left in between. This CDR3 has 15 residues. In DNA, the CDR3 is TGTGCCAGCAGCTTGTTCGGGACGGTCACAGATACGCAGTATTTT. Protein sequence: CASSLFGTVTDTQYF.